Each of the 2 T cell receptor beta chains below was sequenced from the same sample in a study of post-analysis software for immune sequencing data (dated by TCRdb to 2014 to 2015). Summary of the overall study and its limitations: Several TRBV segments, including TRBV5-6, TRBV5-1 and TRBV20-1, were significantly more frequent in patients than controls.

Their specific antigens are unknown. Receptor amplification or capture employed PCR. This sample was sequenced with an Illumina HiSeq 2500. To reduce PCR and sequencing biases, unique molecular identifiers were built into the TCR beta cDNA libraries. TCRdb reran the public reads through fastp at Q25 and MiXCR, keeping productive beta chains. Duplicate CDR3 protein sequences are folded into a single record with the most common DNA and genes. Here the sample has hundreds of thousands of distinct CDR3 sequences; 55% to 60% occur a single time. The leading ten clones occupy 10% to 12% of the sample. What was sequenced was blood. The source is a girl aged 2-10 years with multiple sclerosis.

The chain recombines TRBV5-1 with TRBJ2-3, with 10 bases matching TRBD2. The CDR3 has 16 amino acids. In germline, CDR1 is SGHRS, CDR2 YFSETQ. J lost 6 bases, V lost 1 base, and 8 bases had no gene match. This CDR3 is CASSLRSSGGVDTQYF. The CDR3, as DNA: TGCGCCAGCAGCTTGCGGTCTAGCGGGGGTGTGGATACGCAGTATTTT.

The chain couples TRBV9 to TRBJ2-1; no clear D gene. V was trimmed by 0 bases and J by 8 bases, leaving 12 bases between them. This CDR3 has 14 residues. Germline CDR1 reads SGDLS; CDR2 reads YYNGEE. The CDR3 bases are TGTGCCAGCAGCGTAGGCGACTCCGGCCATGAGCAGTTCTTC. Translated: CASSVGDSGHEQFF.